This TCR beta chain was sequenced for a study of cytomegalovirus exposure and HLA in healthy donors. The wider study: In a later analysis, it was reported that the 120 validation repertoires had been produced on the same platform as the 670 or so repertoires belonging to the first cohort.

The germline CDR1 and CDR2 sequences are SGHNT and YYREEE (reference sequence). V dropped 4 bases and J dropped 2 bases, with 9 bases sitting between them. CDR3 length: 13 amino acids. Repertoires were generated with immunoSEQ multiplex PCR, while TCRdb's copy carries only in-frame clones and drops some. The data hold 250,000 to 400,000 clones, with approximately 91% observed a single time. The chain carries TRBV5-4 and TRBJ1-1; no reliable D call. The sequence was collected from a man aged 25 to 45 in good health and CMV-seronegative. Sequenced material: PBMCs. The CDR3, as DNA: TGTGCCAGCAGCAGATCGGTTAACACTGAAGCTTTCTTT. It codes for CASSRSVNTEAFF. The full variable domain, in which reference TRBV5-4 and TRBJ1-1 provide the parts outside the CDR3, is ETGVTQSPTHLIKTRGQQVTLRCSSQSGHNTVSWYQQALGQGPQFIFQYYREEENGRGNFPPRFSGLQFPNYSSELNVNALELDDSALYLCASSRSVNTEAFFGQGTRLTVV.